This TCR beta chain was captured by sequencing in a study of blood T cell repertoires in COVID-19. The overall study: T cells, B-cell-depleted T cells, or PBMCs supplied cDNA or gDNA.

Here immunoSEQ multiplex PCR was the method, and the copy in TCRdb shows in-frame clones only, minus some. The table includes about 250,000 clones, about four fifths detected once. This CDR3 is built from 15 residues. The germline gives CDR1 SGHDT, CDR2 YYEEEE. V was pared by 3 bases and J by 15 bases, with 22 bases between. The sequence came from a man older than 75 with acute or convalescent COVID-19. The chain employs TRBV5-6 and TRBJ1-6; D is perhaps TRBD1 (6 bases). The material sequenced was peripheral blood. This CDR3 reads CASSSSRTVERLLHF. CDR3 bases: TGTGCCAGCAGCTCATCTAGGACAGTGGAAAGACTCCTCCACTTT.